Below, 29 T cell receptor beta chains from the same sample are listed, as sequenced in a study of esophageal squamous cell carcinoma under preoperative chemotherapy. MiXCR, applied by TCRdb to the PCR reads, yields one record per CDR3 protein. The table includes approximately 30,000 distinct CDR3 sequences, 49% detected once. This sample's time point: before preoperative PTX-NDP chemotherapy. The sample was acquired from a patient given preoperative chemotherapy. The receptors come from a human donor with esophageal squamous cell carcinoma. The donor label of this sample is uncertain.

This clonotype appeared a few times. The germline gene is not matched at one end of the junction; a read error may be the cause. The V gene is TRBV7-2, the J gene TRBJ2-3, with D tentatively TRBD1 (7 bases). The last part of the DNA fits TRBJ2-5 better; the J call may be wrong. The CDR3 sequence is 16 residues long. CDR1 and CDR2 from the germline V gene are SGHTA and FQGNSA. CDR3 region: CASGGQGGRGQDTQYF. CDR3 in DNA: TGTGCCAGCGGGGGGCAGGGGGGCCGAGGCCAAGATACCCAGTACTTC.

This clonotype was counted at least ten times. The chain couples TRBV4-2 to TRBJ2-1, with TRBD2 matching over 15 bases. CDR3 length: 18 amino acids. Germline V CDR1 and CDR2: LGHNA, YNFKEQ. Trimming took 4 bases from V and 0 from J; bases not matched to a gene: 4. In nucleotides, the CDR3 is TGTGCCAGCAGCCGGGGACTAGCGGGAGGATTCTCCTACAATGAGCAGTTCTTC. Its translation: CASSRGLAGGFSYNEQFF.

This clonotype is labeled as medium-sized. The J gene is TRBJ2-1, the V gene TRBV7-2, with 11 bases lining up with TRBD2. This CDR3 has 15 residues. The germline V gene has CDR1 SGHTA and CDR2 FQGNSA. J gave up 3 bases and V 6 bases, and 4 bases lay outside the gene matches. CDR3 coding DNA: TGTGCCAGCAGTCAGACTAGCGGGAACTACAATGAGCAGTTCTTC. Its translation: CASSQTSGNYNEQFF.

There are a few counts of this clonotype. This chain connects TRBV18 to TRBJ2-3, with D perhaps given as TRBD1 or TRBD2 (5 bases each). Trimming shortened V by 6 bases and J by 8 bases, and 21 bases separated the two germline ends. This CDR3 region has 15 residues. CDR1 is KGHSH and CDR2 is LQKENI in the germline V gene. The CDR3 DNA is TGTGCCAGCTCCCAAGGGGTCCTAGCCCCTTTTACGCAGTATTTT. Protein: CASSQGVLAPFTQYF.

On this clonotype: Relative to the germline gene, one junction end is altered; a read error may explain this. The V gene is TRBV27, the J gene TRBJ2-4; 8 bases are a match to TRBD2. This CDR3 has 15 residues. Germline loops: CDR1 MNHEY, CDR2 SMNVEV (reference sequence). CDR3 protein: CARSSGGGVKNTQYF. In DNA form, the CDR3 reads TGTGCCCGCAGTTCGGGGGGGGGAGTGAAAAACACGCAGTATTTC.

About this clonotype itself: Since a much larger clone is just one base distant, this may be a read error. The CDR3 reads CASSLDLGGIYNEQYF. In nucleotides, the CDR3 is TGTGCCAGCAGCTTAGATCTAGGGGGTATATACAATGAGCAGTACTTC. The chain has TRBV11-2 and TRBJ2-1, with TRBD1 as a possible D gene (6 bases). The last part of the DNA fits TRBJ2-7 better; the J call may be wrong. The CDR3 is made up of 16 amino acids. Looked up from germline, CDR1 is SGHAT and CDR2 is FQNNGV.

This chain joins TRBV11-3 and TRBJ2-3, with 10 nucleotides matching TRBD1. This CDR3 contains 16 residues. The ends lost 5 bases at V and 2 bases at J; junction bases unmatched: 7. CDR1 and CDR2 (germline): SGHNT, YENEEA. CDR3 nucleotide sequence: TGTGCCAGCAGCCGGGCCGGGACAGGGGCCACAGATACGCAGTATTTT. Residues: CASSRAGTGATDTQYF.

The chain uses TRBV7-2 and TRBJ2-2; 10 nucleotides agree with TRBD2. This CDR3 is 21 amino acids long. Germline lookup yields CDR1 SGHTA and CDR2 FQGNSA. The ends lost 5 bases at V and 4 bases at J; junction bases unmatched: 22. The CDR3 sequence is CASSPDIPGLAEYLRTGELFF. The CDR3 coding sequence is TGTGCCAGCAGCCCAGACATCCCCGGACTAGCGGAGTACCTTCGCACCGGGGAGCTGTTTTTT. Supplemented by reference TRBV7-2 and TRBJ2-2, the full variable domain reads GAGVSQSPSNKVTEKGKDVELRCDPISGHTALYWYRQSLGQGLEFLIYFQGNSAPDKSGLPSDRFSAERTGGSVSTLTIQRTQQEDSAVYLCASSPDIPGLAEYLRTGELFFGEGSRLTVL.

The chain recombines TRBV19 with TRBJ2-3; TRBD1 might be the D (6 bases). Trimming took off 7 bases at V and 0 bases at J, with 11 bases between the two ends. The germline gives CDR1 LNHDA, CDR2 SQIVND (reference sequence). The CDR3 length is 14 residues. CDR3 sequence: CASTPDRSTDTQYF. The CDR3 coding sequence is TGTGCCAGTACCCCGGACAGAAGCACAGATACGCAGTATTTT.

This clonotype was recorded a few times. The chain joins TRBV7-3 to TRBJ2-4; TRBD2 aligns across 9 bases. V shed 3 bases and J 13 bases; nucleotides not matched to a gene: 19. CDR1 is SGHTA and CDR2 is FQGTGA in the germline V gene. The CDR3 covers 17 residues. Written as DNA, the CDR3 is TGTGCCAGCAGCTTCATACCGGCGGGAGGGGACAAAGACACCCAGTACTTC. This encodes CASSFIPAGGDKDTQYF.

Turning to this clonotype: Compared with germline, one end of the junction differs, possibly owing to a read error. V is TRBV6-1 and J is TRBJ2-3; D possibly uses TRBD1 or TRBD2 (5 bases each). This CDR3 region has 16 residues. Germline V CDR1 and CDR2: MNHNS, SASEGT. Written as DNA, the CDR3 is TGTGCCAGCAGTGTATTGGGGGTGTGCGACACAAATACTCAGTACTTT. Protein: CASSVLGVCDTNTQYF.

The rearrangement uses TRBV7-2 and TRBJ2-5; 7 nucleotides align to TRBD1. In germline, CDR1 is SGHTA, CDR2 FQGNSA. The V and J ends lost 5 bases and 4 bases, in that order; junction bases with no gene match: 13. The CDR3 consists of 16 residues. CDR3 nucleotides: TGTGCCAGCAGCCGAGGGCACAGGGGAAATGGAGAGACCCAGTACTTC. Its protein product is CASSRGHRGNGETQYF.

In this sample, this clonotype turned up many times. J is TRBJ2-1 and V is TRBV7-3; TRBD2 agrees at 7 bases. The DNA matches TRBJ2-7 better at its end, which makes the J call doubtful. Germline CDR1 reads SGHTA; CDR2 reads FQGTGA. The CDR3 sequence is 15 residues long. The CDR3 loop is CASSPYAGVYNEQYF. CDR3 coding DNA: TGTGCCAGCAGCCCGTATGCGGGAGTGTACAATGAGCAGTACTTC.

This sequence joins TRBV7-4 and TRBJ2-3; possibly TRBD1 for D (6 bases). The V end was cut by 10 bases, the J end by 9 bases, with 26 bases between. The CDR3 extends over 15 amino acids. CDR1 is SGHVT, CDR2 SQSDAQ, per germline. Here the CDR3 reads CAMGRKAASTGTQYF. CDR3 nucleotide sequence: TGTGCCATGGGCCGGAAGGCAGCGAGCACAGGGACGCAGTATTTT.

This clonotype was observed a handful of times. The V gene is TRBV7-2, the J gene TRBJ2-7; D is unclear. V was trimmed by 7 bases and J by 1 base, leaving 11 bases between them. Germline V gene lookup returns CDR1 SGHTA and CDR2 FQGNSA. The CDR3 is made up of 13 amino acids. Here the CDR3 reads CASTKGASYEQYF. For the CDR3, the DNA is TGTGCCAGCACCAAAGGAGCGTCCTACGAGCAGTACTTC.

Judged by abundance, this clonotype is medium-sized (0.01 to 0.1%). The rearrangement links TRBV7-6 to TRBJ2-1, with D possibly matching TRBD2 (5 bases). V lost 5 bases and J lost 4, with 15 bases in between. Germline CDR1 reads SGHVS; CDR2 reads FNYEAQ. This CDR3 region has 15 residues. The CDR3 here is CASSASSGAYNEQFF. The CDR3 bases are TGTGCCAGCAGCGCATCCAGCGGAGCTTACAATGAGCAGTTCTTC.

This clonotype has a count of ten or more. The rearrangement uses TRBV6-5 and TRBJ2-5, with D perhaps TRBD1 or TRBD2 (5 bases each). Germline V gene data show CDR1 as MNHEY and CDR2 as SVGAGI. This CDR3 has 16 residues. V was trimmed by 7 bases and J by 3 bases, leaving 21 bases between them. CDR3 coding DNA: TGTGCCAGCACCCGGAGTATCGCCCGAGGGGAAGAGACCCAGTACTTC. Amino acids: CASTRSIARGEETQYF.

J is TRBJ2-1 and V is TRBV6-1, with 14 bases aligning to TRBD2. Germline V gene sequence: CDR1 MNHNS, CDR2 SASEGT. Losses at the gene ends were 2 bases for V and 9 bases for J; bases not matched to a gene: 6. CDR3 length: 16 residues. CDR3 bases: TGTGCCAGCAGTGAACGTTGGGGACTAGCGGGAGCTGAGCAGTTCTTC. Translation: CASSERWGLAGAEQFF.

The chain uses TRBV7-9 and TRBJ2-2; D is unclear. The DNA end favors TRBJ2-3, so the J call may be wrong. Germline CDR1 SEHNR, CDR2 FQNEAQ (reference sequence). This CDR3 contains 14 residues. DNA for the CDR3: TGTGCCAGCAGCTTAGCGGGGTACGGCGAGGAGCAGTATTTT. This gives the protein CASSLAGYGEEQYF.

In regard to this clonotype: One junction end does not reproduce the germline sequence, and a read error may be involved. This chain uses TRBV7-2 with TRBJ2-3; 11 bases match TRBD2. CDR3 size: 16 residues. Per the germline V gene, CDR1 is SGHTA and CDR2 is FQGNSA. CDR3 coding DNA: TGTGCCAGCAGCGTAGCGGGGGGGGGAGGCAAAAATACGCAGTATTTT. Translation: CASSVAGGGGKNTQYF. The whole variable domain, filled in from reference TRBV7-2 and TRBJ2-3, reads GAGVSQSPSNKVTEKGKDVELRCDPISGHTALYWYRQSLGQGLEFLIYFQGNSAPDKSGLPSDRFSAERTGGSVSTLTIQRTQQEDSAVYLCASSVAGGGGKNTQYFGPGTRLTVL.

In its sample, this clonotype was seen many times. The chain is built from TRBV12-3 or TRBV12-4 and TRBJ2-7; D remains unclear. The CDR3 covers 15 residues. The V and J ends lost 2 bases and 0 bases respectively, with 11 bases between them. The CDR3 nucleotides are TGTGCCAGCAGTTTATCGGGTGGGGACTCCTACGAGCAGTACTTC. Amino acid sequence: CASSLSGGDSYEQYF.

This clonotype was counted only a few times. This chain connects TRBV12-3 or TRBV12-4 to TRBJ2-5; 8 nucleotides match TRBD2. Judging by the DNA end, TRBJ2-7 fits better; the J call may be wrong. The CDR3 is 15 amino acids. In nucleotides, the CDR3 is TGTGCCAGCAGTTCAAGGATAGCGGGACGGGGCGAGCAGTACTTC. This gives the protein CASSSRIAGRGEQYF.

On this clonotype: One end of the junction varies from germline; a read error may be responsible. The V gene is TRBV6-1, the J gene TRBJ2-3, with D possibly matching TRBD2 (6 bases). This CDR3 has 16 residues. The germline CDR1 and CDR2 sequences are MNHNS and SASEGT. In DNA form, the CDR3 reads TGTGCGAGCCGTGAATCGGGGGTGTGCTACACAAATATGCAGTATTTC. The encoded protein is CASRESGVCYTNMQYF.

This clonotype has a count of ten or more. This chain uses TRBV12-3 or TRBV12-4 with TRBJ1-1; D might be TRBD1 (6 bases). The ends were cut back, 3 bases at V and 5 bases at J, with 10 bases in the middle. The CDR3 extends over 13 amino acids. DNA of the CDR3: TGTGCCAGCAGTTTTACAGGGCGGACTGAAGCTTTCTTT. Translating it yields CASSFTGRTEAFF.

This clonotype was counted a few times. V and J are TRBV7-8 and TRBJ2-1; 11 bases are a match to TRBD1. Germline V gene data show CDR1 as SGHVS and CDR2 as FQNEAQ. The CDR3 spans 15 residues. V gave up 0 bases and J gave up 6 bases; unmatched junction bases: 1. CDR3: CASSLAGTGGNEQFF. In DNA, the CDR3 is TGTGCCAGCAGCTTAGCGGGGACAGGGGGCAATGAGCAGTTCTTC.

Remarks on this clonotype: The CDR3 end shows no conserved phenylalanine or tryptophan, and so a read error is likely. No DNA is shown, since the ends of the CDR3 on it are uncertain; the CDR3 is the one TCRdb lists. This chain connects TRBV7-2 to TRBJ2-5; TRBD2 is the table's D call, not checked against the DNA. Inclusive of both ends, the CDR3 amounts to 16 amino acids. Germline V gene sequence: CDR1 SGHTA, CDR2 FQGNSA. The CDR3 reads CASSGGRGGGEETRYL.

This chain uses TRBV7-6 with TRBJ2-4, with D possibly TRBD1 on 6 matching bases. CDR1 and CDR2 (germline): SGHVS, FNYEAQ. The CDR3 length is 16 residues. V was trimmed by 3 bases and J by 13 bases, leaving 25 bases between them. CDR3 sequence (DNA): TGTGCCAGCAGCTTCCCGGGGCTGGGGGCCACAAATACGCAGTACTTC. This encodes CASSFPGLGATNTQYF.

There are many counts of this clonotype. A much larger clone lies one base from this, so it may be a read error. The V call is TRBV7-9, the J call TRBJ2-5; 12 nucleotides match TRBD2. The ends lost 6 bases at V and 11 bases at J; junction bases unmatched: 10. Germline assignment: CDR1 SEHNR and CDR2 FQNEAQ (reference sequence). The CDR3 runs 14 residues. The CDR3 reads CASRGLAGNNEQYF. CDR3 DNA: TGTGCCAGCAGAGGACTAGCGGGAAACAATGAGCAGTACTTC. Full variable domain (outside the CDR3, taken from reference TRBV7-9 and TRBJ2-5): DTGVSQNPRHKITKRGQNVTFRCDPISEHNRLYWYRQTLGQGPEFLTYFQNEAQLEKSRLLSDRFSAERPKGSFSTLEIQRTEQGDSAMYLCASRGLAGNNEQYFGPGTRLLVL.

Points on this clonotype: One base away lies a much larger clone, so this may be a sequencing read error. The rearrangement links TRBV6-1 to TRBJ2-1; 9 bases map to TRBD1. CDR1 and CDR2 (germline): MNHNS, SASEGT. The junction had 16 bases not matched to a gene; V was cut back by 6 bases and J by 13 bases. The CDR3 is made up of 15 amino acids. CDR3 sequence: CASSTGTGIQETQFF. Written as DNA, the CDR3 is TGTGCCAGCAGCACCGGGACAGGGATCCAAGAGACCCAGTTCTTC.